These T cell receptor beta chains were read from a single sample in a study of radiation and T cells in renal cell carcinoma. Generated by immunoSEQ multiplex PCR, the TCRdb table keeps only in-frame clones and is missing some. The sample has 120,000 to 150,000 clones; 86% are singletons. This specimen was blood, taken from a patient whose treatment included radiotherapy and nephrectomy. Source of these receptors: a woman in her 50s with renal cell carcinoma. CDR3s include the opening cysteine and the closing phenylalanine or tryptophan. The order of the fields is CDR3 protein, CDR3 DNA, clone size, D gene, J gene, V gene. The D gene is left open where the match is weak. Only some rows state a clone size, as once, few, many or a class for expanded clones.

CDR3 protein: CSVGGGAEAFF
CDR3 DNA: TGCAGTGTCGGCGGGGGCGCTGAAGCTTTCTTT
clone size: few
D gene: -
J gene: TRBJ1-1
V gene: TRBV20-1

CDR3 protein: CATSYQETQYF
CDR3 DNA: TGCGCCACCTCATACCAAGAGACCCAGTACTTC
clone size: once
D gene: -
J gene: TRBJ2-5
V gene: TRBV10-1

CDR3 protein: CASSLSFGQTSTDTQYF
CDR3 DNA: TGCGCCAGCAGCTTGTCTTTCGGCCAAACTAGCACAGATACGCAGTATTTT
clone size: -
D gene: -
J gene: TRBJ2-3
V gene: TRBV5-1

CDR3 protein: CAGMGAGGANVLTF
CDR3 DNA: TGTGCCGGTATGGGGGCGGGTGGGGCCAACGTCCTGACTTTC
clone size: few
D gene: -
J gene: TRBJ2-6
V gene: TRBV30

CDR3 protein: CASSPLVDLSYEQYF
CDR3 DNA: TGTGCCAGCAGCCCCCTAGTGGACCTCTCCTACGAGCAGTACTTC
clone size: -
D gene: -
J gene: TRBJ2-7
V gene: TRBV7-8

CDR3 protein: CASSPSGQGDTIYF
CDR3 DNA: TGTGCCAGCTCACCCTCGGGACAGGGCGACACCATATATTTT
clone size: -
D gene: TRBD1
J gene: TRBJ1-3
V gene: TRBV18

CDR3 protein: CAWSRGNEQFF
CDR3 DNA: TGTGCCTGGAGTAGGGGGAATGAGCAGTTCTTC
clone size: -
D gene: -
J gene: TRBJ2-1
V gene: TRBV30

CDR3 protein: CASSQRGLSNEQYF
CDR3 DNA: TGTGCCAGCAGCCAGCGCGGTCTATCGAACGAGCAGTACTTC
clone size: -
D gene: -
J gene: TRBJ2-7
V gene: TRBV6-1

CDR3 protein: CASRRTVQETQYF
CDR3 DNA: TGTGCCAGTAGACGGACAGTTCAAGAGACCCAGTACTTC
clone size: -
D gene: -
J gene: TRBJ2-5
V gene: TRBV19

CDR3 protein: CASSLLPERSGYTF
CDR3 DNA: TGTGCCAGCAGCTTATTGCCCGAGAGAAGTGGCTACACCTTC
clone size: -
D gene: -
J gene: TRBJ1-2
V gene: TRBV7-9

CDR3 protein: CASSVTASGRVYEQFF
CDR3 DNA: TGTGCCAGCAGCGTAACCGCTAGCGGGAGGGTTTATGAGCAGTTCTTC
clone size: -
D gene: TRBD2
J gene: TRBJ2-1
V gene: TRBV9

CDR3 protein: CATGKGLAEETQYF
CDR3 DNA: TGTGCCACCGGTAAGGGGCTAGCGGAAGAGACCCAGTACTTC
clone size: -
D gene: TRBD2
J gene: TRBJ2-5
V gene: TRBV10-3

CDR3 protein: CASGQGWSYEQYF
CDR3 DNA: TGTGCCTCGGGACAGGGTTGGTCCTACGAGCAGTACTTC
clone size: -
D gene: TRBD1
J gene: TRBJ2-7
V gene: TRBV5-4

CDR3 protein: CAWSLGTGVNSPLHF
CDR3 DNA: TGTGCCTGGAGTCTCGGAACAGGGGTGAATTCACCCCTCCACTTT
clone size: -
D gene: TRBD1
J gene: TRBJ1-6
V gene: TRBV30

CDR3 protein: CASSLQGHNYGYTF
CDR3 DNA: TGTGCCAGCAGCTTACAGGGGCACAACTATGGCTACACCTTC
clone size: -
D gene: -
J gene: TRBJ1-2
V gene: TRBV7-2

CDR3 protein: CASSEGKVTVSNQPQHF
CDR3 DNA: TGCGCCAGCAGTGAGGGTAAGGTCACGGTGTCCAATCAGCCCCAGCATTTT
clone size: -
D gene: -
J gene: TRBJ1-5
V gene: TRBV10-2

CDR3 protein: CASSIEKSEGGYTF
CDR3 DNA: TGTGCCAGTAGTATAGAGAAGTCTGAGGGGGGCTACACCTTC
clone size: -
D gene: -
J gene: TRBJ1-2
V gene: TRBV19

CDR3 protein: CASSRRSGREVGETQYF
CDR3 DNA: TGCGCCAGCAGCCGGCGCAGCGGGAGGGAGGTTGGTGAGACCCAGTACTTC
clone size: -
D gene: TRBD2
J gene: TRBJ2-5
V gene: TRBV4-3

CDR3 protein: CASSLAILGWEAGETQYF
CDR3 DNA: TGTGCCAGCAGCTTAGCTATCTTGGGGTGGGAGGCCGGAGAGACCCAGTACTTC
clone size: once
D gene: -
J gene: TRBJ2-5
V gene: TRBV7-9

CDR3 protein: CASSLYQSSPTGYTF
CDR3 DNA: TGTGCCAGCAGCTTATACCAGAGCAGTCCTACTGGCTACACCTTC
clone size: once
D gene: -
J gene: TRBJ1-2
V gene: TRBV7-2

CDR3 protein: CAWSVRGRGQETQYF
CDR3 DNA: TGTGCCTGGAGTGTACGGGGCAGGGGGCAAGAGACCCAGTACTTC
clone size: -
D gene: TRBD1
J gene: TRBJ2-5
V gene: TRBV30

CDR3 protein: CASSQGASRNTGELFF
CDR3 DNA: TGTGCCAGCAGCCAGGGGGCGTCGAGGAACACCGGGGAGCTGTTTTTT
clone size: -
D gene: TRBD1
J gene: TRBJ2-2
V gene: TRBV7-9

CDR3 protein: CASSVELLGAYEQYF
CDR3 DNA: TGTGCCAGCAGTGTGGAACTCTTAGGGGCCTACGAGCAGTACTTC
clone size: -
D gene: -
J gene: TRBJ2-7
V gene: TRBV6-1

CDR3 protein: CASSLTSGGYNEQFF
CDR3 DNA: TGTGCCAGCAGCCTGACTAGCGGGGGTTACAATGAGCAGTTCTTC
clone size: few
D gene: TRBD2
J gene: TRBJ2-1
V gene: TRBV11-2

CDR3 protein: CASPSGYGYTF
CDR3 DNA: TGTGCCAGCCCATCCGGCTATGGCTACACCTTC
clone size: -
D gene: -
J gene: TRBJ1-2
V gene: TRBV19

CDR3 protein: CAISEGPRVNTEAFF
CDR3 DNA: TGTGCCATCAGTGAGGGACCCAGGGTTAACACTGAAGCTTTCTTT
clone size: -
D gene: -
J gene: TRBJ1-1
V gene: TRBV10-3

CDR3 protein: CATSRDVVSQDTQYF
CDR3 DNA: TGTGCCACCAGCAGAGATGTAGTTTCCCAGGATACGCAGTATTTT
clone size: once
D gene: -
J gene: TRBJ2-3
V gene: TRBV15

CDR3 protein: CASSPGTAEVSPLHF
CDR3 DNA: TGTGCCAGCAGCCCTGGGACAGCTGAAGTCTCACCCCTCCACTTT
clone size: -
D gene: TRBD1
J gene: TRBJ1-6
V gene: TRBV5-6

CDR3 protein: CASSRGIYNEQFF
CDR3 DNA: TGCGCCAGCAGCAGGGGCATCTACAATGAGCAGTTCTTC
clone size: -
D gene: -
J gene: TRBJ2-1
V gene: TRBV10-2

CDR3 protein: CASSLAYMTGQNTQYF
CDR3 DNA: TGCGCCAGCAGCTTGGCCTATATGACAGGTCAGAATACGCAGTATTTT
clone size: -
D gene: -
J gene: TRBJ2-3
V gene: TRBV5-1

CDR3 protein: CASSPTVQGLRETQYF
CDR3 DNA: TGCGCCAGCAGCCCTACCGTACAGGGGCTTAGGGAGACCCAGTACTTC
clone size: -
D gene: TRBD1
J gene: TRBJ2-5
V gene: TRBV5-1

CDR3 protein: CASSGVVNEQFF
CDR3 DNA: TGTGCCAGCAGTGGGGTAGTGAATGAGCAGTTCTTC
clone size: -
D gene: -
J gene: TRBJ2-1
V gene: TRBV2

CDR3 protein: CASSPWGAGEQFF
CDR3 DNA: TGTGCCAGCAGCCCCTGGGGGGCAGGAGAGCAGTTCTTC
clone size: -
D gene: -
J gene: TRBJ2-1
V gene: TRBV16

CDR3 protein: CASSYGTDNYGYTF
CDR3 DNA: TGTGCCAGCAGTTATGGGACGGACAACTATGGCTACACCTTC
clone size: -
D gene: -
J gene: TRBJ1-2
V gene: TRBV6-1

CDR3 protein: CASKLGTAGQGLFF
CDR3 DNA: TGCGCCAGCAAGTTAGGGACAGCTGGACAAGGACTGTTTTTT
clone size: -
D gene: TRBD1
J gene: TRBJ1-4
V gene: TRBV5-1

CDR3 protein: CASSFRTSSSFRTGELFF
CDR3 DNA: TGTGCCAGCAGCTTCCGGACTAGCTCTTCTTTCAGAACCGGGGAGCTGTTTTTT
clone size: -
D gene: TRBD2
J gene: TRBJ2-2
V gene: TRBV9

CDR3 protein: CASTRGTPEVEQYF
CDR3 DNA: TGTGCCAGCACCCGCGGGACCCCCGAGGTAGAGCAGTACTTC
clone size: -
D gene: -
J gene: TRBJ2-7
V gene: TRBV28

CDR3 protein: CASSDSSGGADTQYF
CDR3 DNA: TGTGCCAGCAGTGACTCTAGCGGGGGGGCAGATACGCAGTATTTT
clone size: medium-sized
D gene: TRBD2
J gene: TRBJ2-3
V gene: TRBV6-4